This T cell receptor (beta chain) was identified in a study of regulatory T cells in long-lasting Graves disease. Study findings and constraints: Under persistent disease, TRBV28, TRBJ1-2 and TRBJ2-5 were used preferentially. Patients with persistent disease shared under 3,500 public clonotypes, outpacing the approximately 920 shared by new patients.

Through Arm-PCR of CDR3 regions and iRepertoire HTBI primers, TCR beta libraries were built. From the multiplex PCR reads, TCRdb called clonotypes with MiXCR, one entry per CDR3 protein. Here the sample spans roughly 400,000 distinct CDR3 sequences, under 25% being singletons. The CDR3 covers 14 residues. Looked up from germline, CDR1 is SQVTM and CDR2 is ANQGSEA. The ends lost 0 bases at V and 9 bases at J; junction bases unmatched: 6. This clonotype showed up just a few times. The antigen remains unidentified. Time point meaning: persistent/refractory GD, antithyroid drugs over 5 years with positive TRAb. RNA from PBMCs was the source of the TCR library.

This specimen was peripheral blood mononuclear cells (PBMCs), taken when the disease was refractory, from a patient treated with antithyroid drugs. The rearrangement uses TRBV29-1 and TRBJ2-1, with TRBD1 matching 9 bases. The receptor's source is a female donor with Graves disease. This CDR3 is CSVEDRGQGFEQFF. The CDR3 region has the DNA TGCAGCGTTGAAGATCGAGGACAGGGGTTTGAGCAGTTCTTC.